This T cell receptor beta chain was observed in a study of blood T cell repertoires in COVID-19. Background on the study: PBMCs, B-cell-depleted T cells, or T cells provided the cDNA or gDNA that made up the material.

In the authors' methods: Amplifying reference gene primers gave estimates of nucleated cell counts. Libraries were prepared by immunoSEQ multiplex PCR; TCRdb keeps only in-frame clonotypes and omits some of them. V, J and clone size are those of that table, while D and trimming were read from the DNA. The sample yields over 200,000 clones, 70% to 90% seen once. The CDR3 has 11 amino acids. The V and J ends lost 4 bases and 13 bases, in that order; junction bases with no gene match: 8. Germline values: CDR1 SQVTM, CDR2 ANQGSEA. The count of this clone is one. The source of this sequence is a man older than 75 with acute or convalescent COVID-19. The rearrangement links TRBV29-1 to TRBJ2-3; 7 positions match TRBD2. The sequenced sample was peripheral blood. The CDR3 nucleotides are TGCAGCGTTGTCATTGGACTAGTGGAGTATTTT. Protein product: CSVVIGLVEYF.